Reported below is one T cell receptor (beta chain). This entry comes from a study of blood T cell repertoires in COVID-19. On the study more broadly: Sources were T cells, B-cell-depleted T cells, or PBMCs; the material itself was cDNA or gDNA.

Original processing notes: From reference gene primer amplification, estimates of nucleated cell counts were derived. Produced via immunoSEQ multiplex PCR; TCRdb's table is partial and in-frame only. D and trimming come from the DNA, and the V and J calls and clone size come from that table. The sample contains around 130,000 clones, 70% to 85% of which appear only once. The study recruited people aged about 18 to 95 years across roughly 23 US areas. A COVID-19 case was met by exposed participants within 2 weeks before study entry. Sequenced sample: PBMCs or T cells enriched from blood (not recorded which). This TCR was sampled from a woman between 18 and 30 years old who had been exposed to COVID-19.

CDR3 amino acids: CATSDDGQSSDTQYF. CDR3 DNA: TGTGCCACCAGTGACGATGGACAGTCCTCAGATACGCAGTATTTT. The chain employs TRBV24-1 and TRBJ2-3; D perhaps matches TRBD1 (6 bases). Deletions cut 4 bases from V and 4 bases from J, with 14 bases between. This CDR3 comprises 15 residues. CDR1 KGHDR and CDR2 SFDVKD come from the germline V gene.